A single sample is the source of the 28 T cell receptor beta chains below, sequenced in a study of blood T cell repertoires in COVID-19. Repertoires were generated with immunoSEQ multiplex PCR, while TCRdb's copy carries only in-frame clones and drops some. The table includes 45,000 to 55,000 clones, roughly nine tenths detected once. The sample was peripheral blood. These receptor sequences come from a woman aged 40 to 50 with active COVID-19.

The CDR3 bases are TGTGCCAGTAGTATAGGGCAATCTGGAAACACCATATATTTT. Its protein is CASSIGQSGNTIYF. The chain uses TRBV19 and TRBJ1-3; no reliable D call. The CDR3 contains 14 residues. From germline, CDR1 is LNHDA and CDR2 SQIVND (reference sequence). Trimming stripped 1 base from V and 1 base from J, with 5 bases between.

Written as DNA, the CDR3 is TGTGCCTACAGGGACTCTGGAAACACCATATATTTT. The encoded protein is CAYRDSGNTIYF. This chain joins TRBV10-3 and TRBJ1-3; possible D gene TRBD1, 6 bases. There are 12 residues in the CDR3. From germline, CDR1 is ENHRY and CDR2 SYGVKD. The V gene lost 11 bases and the J gene lost 0 bases, with 8 bases spanning the gap.

V usage is TRBV5-4 and J usage is TRBJ1-1, with TRBD1 as a possible D gene (6 bases). Trimming cost V 5 bases and J 6 bases, with 14 bases left between them. CDR1 and CDR2 (germline): SGHNT, YYREEE (reference sequence). The CDR3 covers 13 residues. The CDR3 nucleotides read TGTGCCAGCAGTCGTACAGGGTTTTCTGAAGCTTTCTTT. Amino acids: CASSRTGFSEAFF.

The CDR3 sequence: CASSPTGNYGYTF. The CDR3 nucleotides are TGTGCCAGCAGCCCCACAGGGAACTATGGCTACACCTTC. The chain has TRBV3-1 (or the pseudogene TRBV3-2) and TRBJ1-2; D might be TRBD1 (6 bases). Trimming cost V 4 bases and J 2 bases, with 8 bases left between them. CDR1 and CDR2 (germline): LGHDT, YNNKEL (reference sequence). The CDR3 is 13 amino acids.

J is TRBJ2-2 and V is TRBV5-1; 8 nucleotides agree with TRBD1. The CDR3 loop spans 15 amino acids. V lost 0 bases to trimming and J lost 5 bases; unmatched junction nucleotides: 3. CDR1 is SGHRS and CDR2 is YFSETQ in the germline V gene. CDR3 nucleotide sequence: TGCGCCAGCAGCTTGGTGACAGGGGAGACCGGGGAGCTGTTTTTT. As protein: CASSLVTGETGELFF.

The chain employs TRBV10-3 and TRBJ1-1; D is possibly TRBD1 (5 bases). The CDR3 is made up of 12 amino acids. CDR1 is ENHRY, CDR2 SYGVKD, per germline. V was shortened by 0 bases and J by 8 bases, with 7 bases between the two germline ends. The CDR3, as DNA: TGTGCCATCAGTGAGTCAGGGGCCGAAGCTTTCTTT. Its protein is CAISESGAEAFF.

This clone came up once. The chain carries TRBV7-2 and TRBJ1-2, with D unclear. This CDR3 contains 12 residues. The ends were cut back, 7 bases at V and 5 bases at J, with 11 bases in the middle. Germline assignment: CDR1 SGHTA and CDR2 FQGNSA. The CDR3 loop reads CASTETRYGYTF. The CDR3 bases are TGTGCCAGCACGGAGACGCGATATGGCTACACCTTC.

This clone was counted a few times. V usage is TRBV11-2 and J usage is TRBJ1-2; TRBD1 agrees at 7 bases. Germline CDR1 reads SGHAT; CDR2 reads FQNNGV. J was trimmed by 4 bases and V by 0 bases; bases with no gene match: 11. This CDR3 contains 17 residues. CDR3 in DNA: TGTGCCAGCAGCTTAGATGTTCGACCAGGGGGGTCCTATGGCTACACCTTC. Its translation is CASSLDVRPGGSYGYTF. Drawing the rest from reference TRBV11-2 and TRBJ1-2, the complete variable domain is EAGVAQSPRYKIIEKRQSVAFWCNPISGHATLYWYQQILGQGPKLLIQFQNNGVVDDSQLPKDRFSAERLKGVDSTLKIQPAKLEDSAVYLCASSLDVRPGGSYGYTFGSGTRLTVV.

This clone was found once. CDR3 region: CASSSIAGSYEQYF. Written as DNA, the CDR3 is TGTGCCAGCAGCTCTATAGCGGGTTCCTACGAGCAGTACTTC. The chain joins TRBV5-4 to TRBJ2-7; 7 bases are shared with TRBD2. J lost 1 base, V lost 3 bases, and 4 bases had no gene match. This CDR3 comprises 14 residues. Per the germline V gene, CDR1 is SGHNT and CDR2 is YYREEE (reference sequence).

The CDR3 region is CASSLWRGGRVYNEQFF. CDR3 in DNA: TGTGCCAGCAGCTTATGGCGGGGGGGCCGGGTTTACAATGAGCAGTTCTTC. The chain employs TRBV7-9 and TRBJ2-1; 9 positions match TRBD2. Germline V lookup: CDR1 SEHNR, CDR2 FQNEAQ (reference sequence). CDR3 size: 17 residues. Trimming at V came to 2 bases and at J to 4 bases, leaving 9 bases not matched to a gene.

In this sample, this clone turned up once. The chain combines TRBV7-8 with TRBJ2-7; D uncertain. The CDR3 spans 13 residues. Trimming removed 5 bases from V and 0 bases from J, with 8 bases in between. Looked up from germline, CDR1 is SGHVS and CDR2 is FQNEAQ. CDR3 region: CASSERASYEQYF. The CDR3 nucleotides read TGTGCCAGCAGCGAGAGAGCCTCCTACGAGCAGTACTTC.

The rearrangement links TRBV6-5 to TRBJ2-7, with TRBD1 matching 12 bases. This CDR3 is built from 15 residues. The V gene end was trimmed by 6 bases and the J gene end by 4 bases; junction bases not matched to a gene: 7. CDR1 is MNHEY and CDR2 is SVGAGI in the germline V gene. The CDR3 DNA sequence: TGTGCCAGCAGGTACGGGACAGGGGGCCTATACGAGCAGTACTTC. It is translated as CASRYGTGGLYEQYF.

V gene TRBV5-1 combines with J gene TRBJ1-2; D ambiguous. The CDR3 sequence is 14 residues long. The V gene's germline CDR1 is SGHRS and CDR2 YFSETQ. Trimming removed 1 base at V and 10 bases at J, with 17 bases between. The DNA for the CDR3 is TGCGCCAGCAGCTTGTCCGCTCCCTGGGAGGACTACACCTTC. Residues: CASSLSAPWEDYTF.

The CDR3 DNA sequence: TGTGCCAGCAGCTCCCCCCGAAGGGACACCCCTGAAGCTTTCTTT. Encoded protein: CASSSPRRDTPEAFF. The genes are TRBV7-8 and TRBJ1-1; D may be TRBD1 (6 bases). V lost 4 bases, J lost 6 bases, and 18 bases lay in between. The CDR3 loop spans 15 amino acids. CDR1 and CDR2 from the germline V gene are SGHVS and FQNEAQ. Based on the CDR3 plus reference TRBV7-8 and TRBJ1-1, the full variable domain is GAGVSQSPRYKVAKRGQDVALRCDPISGHVSLFWYQQALGQGPEFLTYFQNEAQLDKSGLPSDRFFAERPEGSVSTLKIQRTQQEDSAVYLCASSSPRRDTPEAFFGQGTRLTVV.

This clone has a handful of counts. The chain recombines TRBV5-4 with TRBJ2-5; D might be TRBD2 (6 bases). Trimming removed 4 bases from V and 4 bases from J, with 17 bases in between. Germline CDR1 SGHNT, CDR2 YYREEE (reference sequence). This CDR3 spans 15 amino acids. The chain's CDR3 is CASSRDSGWGETQYF. In nucleotides, the CDR3 is TGTGCCAGCAGCCGGGACTCTGGCTGGGGAGAGACCCAGTACTTC.

To note about this clone: In the same sample, other DNA sequences code for this CDR3. The rearrangement joins TRBV6-2 or TRBV6-3 to TRBJ2-1; possible D gene TRBD2, 5 bases. This CDR3 is built from 11 residues. V was cut by 5 bases and J by 10 bases, with 9 bases left in between. Germline V gene sequence: CDR1 MNHEY, CDR2 SVGEGT. The CDR3 loop is CASSQGGEQFF. CDR3 bases: TGTGCCAGCAGTCAAGGCGGGGAGCAGTTCTTC.

This clone showed up just once. The chain recombines TRBV5-4 with TRBJ1-2; 8 positions match TRBD1. This CDR3 is 14 amino acids long. V was clipped by 3 bases and J by 6 bases; unmatched bases: 7. Germline CDR1 reads SGHNT; CDR2 reads YYREEE (reference sequence). In DNA form, the CDR3 reads TGTGCCAGCAGCTCTAAGGACAGGGATAATGGCTACACCTTC. It is translated as CASSSKDRDNGYTF.

The genes are TRBV9 and TRBJ1-2; no clear D gene. The germline V and J ends were trimmed by 4 bases and 4 bases, with 14 bases remaining between them. Germline CDR1 reads SGDLS; CDR2 reads YYNGEE. The CDR3 spans 14 residues. This chain's CDR3 is CASSQREAGYGYTF. In DNA, the CDR3 is TGTGCCAGCAGCCAAAGGGAGGCTGGCTATGGCTACACCTTC. The entire variable domain, with the rest obtained from reference TRBV9 and TRBJ1-2, is as follows: DSGVTQTPKHLITATGQRVTLRCSPRSGDLSVYWYQQSLDQGLQFLIQYYNGEERAKGNILERFSAQQFPDLHSELNLSSLELGDSALYFCASSQREAGYGYTFGSGTRLTVV.

This rearrangement joins TRBV7-8 to TRBJ2-2, with D possibly being TRBD2 (6 bases). The CDR3 is made up of 15 amino acids. Germline CDR1 SGHVS, CDR2 FQNEAQ. V dropped 2 bases and J dropped 1 base, with 8 bases sitting between them. CDR3 DNA sequence: TGTGCCAGCAGCTTACGCGGGATGAACACCGGGGAGCTGTTTTTT. It encodes CASSLRGMNTGELFF.

This sequence joins TRBV6-6 and TRBJ1-4; D is ambiguous. This CDR3 is 12 amino acids long. Per the germline V gene, CDR1 is MNHNY and CDR2 is SVGAGI (reference sequence). V gave up 6 bases and J gave up 3 bases, with 5 bases separating them. As DNA, the CDR3 is TGTGCCAGCAGAACGGCTAATGAAAAACTGTTTTTT. Amino acid sequence: CASRTANEKLFF.

CDR3 sequence: CASNTGGNTEAFF. CDR3 DNA sequence: TGCGCCAGCAACACAGGGGGGAACACTGAAGCTTTCTTT. This chain uses TRBV5-1 with TRBJ1-1; 8 nucleotides line up with TRBD1. The germline V gene has CDR1 SGHRS and CDR2 YFSETQ. V gave up 6 bases and J gave up 1 base; unmatched junction bases: 2. This CDR3 has 13 amino acids.

This CDR3 reads CASSEGTQNTIYF. The CDR3 DNA reads as TGTGCCAGCAGTGAAGGGACACAAAACACCATATATTTT. The chain couples TRBV2 to TRBJ1-3; D may be TRBD1 (5 bases). V dropped 1 base and J dropped 6 bases, with 7 bases sitting between them. CDR1 SNHLY and CDR2 FYNNEI come from the germline V gene. The CDR3 is made up of 13 amino acids.

The chain uses TRBV5-1 and TRBJ2-3, with 7 nucleotides matching TRBD2. CDR3 length equals 13 residues. Germline V gene lookup returns CDR1 SGHRS and CDR2 YFSETQ. J was trimmed by 6 bases and V by 0 bases; bases with no gene match: 1. The CDR3 DNA sequence: TGCGCCAGCAGCTTGGACGGGGGGGATACGCAGTATTTT. It codes for CASSLDGGDTQYF. The whole variable domain, filled in from reference TRBV5-1 and TRBJ2-3, reads KAGVTQTPRYLIKTRGQQVTLSCSPISGHRSVSWYQQTPGQGLQFLFEYFSETQRNKGNFPGRFSGRQFSNSRSEMNVSTLELGDSALYLCASSLDGGDTQYFGPGTRLTVL.

The chain has TRBV19 and TRBJ2-6; 7 bases are shared with TRBD1. The CDR3 length is 18 residues. The V gene end was trimmed by 7 bases and the J gene end by 0 bases; junction bases not matched to a gene: 12. The germline V gene has CDR1 LNHDA and CDR2 SQIVND (reference sequence). The CDR3 DNA sequence: TGTGCCAGTACCCTCACCGGGACAGTCTACTCTGGGGCCAACGTCCTGACTTTC. Its protein is CASTLTGTVYSGANVLTF.

The chain combines TRBV6-6 with TRBJ1-4; D may be TRBD1 (5 bases). The V gene's germline CDR1 is MNHNY and CDR2 SVGAGI (reference sequence). CDR3 length equals 14 residues. V lost 11 bases and J lost 6, with 19 bases in between. CDR3 sequence reads: CACWGGAGYEKLFF. CDR3 nucleotides: TGTGCCTGCTGGGGCGGGGCCGGGTATGAAAAACTGTTTTTT.

The chain links TRBV30 to TRBJ2-4, with 8 nucleotides matching TRBD1. Germline V gene lookup returns CDR1 GTSNPN and CDR2 SVGIG (reference sequence). The junction had 5 bases not matched to a gene; V was cut back by 3 bases and J by 1 base. The CDR3 has 15 residues. CDR3 coding DNA: TGTGCCTGGAGCTACAGGGGGTATGCCAAAAACATTCAGTACTTC. This translates into CAWSYRGYAKNIQYF.

The chain is built from TRBV18 and TRBJ2-1; 7 bases are shared with TRBD2. The CDR3 has 15 residues. The V segment lost 2 bases and the J segment 4 bases; nucleotides outside the gene matches: 5. Germline-derived CDR1 and CDR2 are KGHSH and LQKENI. The CDR3 DNA reads TGTGCCAGCTCACCAGGGGCTAGCGGTTACAATGAGCAGTTCTTC. This translates into CASSPGASGYNEQFF.

The rearrangement joins TRBV7-9 to TRBJ2-7, with 10 bases lining up with TRBD2. Germline V gene lookup returns CDR1 SEHNR and CDR2 FQNEAQ (reference sequence). CDR3 size: 17 residues. V lost 1 base to trimming and J lost 0 bases; unmatched junction nucleotides: 6. CDR3: CASSLERGGVYSYEQYF. The CDR3 DNA follows: TGTGCCAGCAGCTTAGAGCGGGGGGGCGTATACTCCTACGAGCAGTACTTC.